This T cell receptor beta chain was obtained from a study of PD-1 blockade in classical Hodgkin lymphoma. Study-level results: The origin of the repertoire differences remains undefined, with disease activity or prior therapy as possible causes. Baseline diversity in complete responders resembled that of newly diagnosed patients. As was reported, newly diagnosed patients showed lower baseline TCR diversity than healthy donors did.

Concerning this clone: Antigen unknown.

Trimming took 0 bases from V and 2 from J, leaving 13 bases between them. CDR1 SGDLS and CDR2 YYNGEE come from the germline V gene. The CDR3 loop spans 16 amino acids. Profiling relied on immunoSEQ multiplex PCR, and the TCRdb table lists in-frame clones only, not all of them. The table lists more than 35,000 clones, just over 75% of them singletons. Relapse was seen in all patients after autologous stem cell transplantation, and brentuximab vedotin exposure was variable. This chain joins TRBV9 and TRBJ2-3, with D possibly matching TRBD2 (6 bases). The source was peripheral blood mononuclear cells (PBMCs), collected before the second cycle of nivolumab. The sequence derives from a human donor with classical Hodgkin lymphoma. CDR3 region: CASSVGSWDSTDTQYF. CDR3 in DNA: TGTGCCAGCAGCGTAGGGTCGTGGGACTCCACAGATACGCAGTATTTT. The complete variable domain, with remaining parts taken from reference TRBV9 and TRBJ2-3, reads DSGVTQTPKHLITATGQRVTLRCSPRSGDLSVYWYQQSLDQGLQFLIQYYNGEERAKGNILERFSAQQFPDLHSELNLSSLELGDSALYFCASSVGSWDSTDTQYFGPGTRLTVL.